In its sample, the clone carrying this TCR beta chain was seen a few times. Its target is unknown. This sample stems from a study of identical twins. The study's findings and limits: Some out-of-frame alpha sequences were shared by twins, and these showed excess low generation probability.

Germline V gene lookup returns CDR1 SEHNR and CDR2 FQNEAQ (reference sequence). The CDR3 loop spans 14 amino acids. The junction had 11 bases not matched to a gene; V was cut back by 7 bases and J by 5 bases. TCRdb independently ran MiXCR on the 5' RACE reads; one entry per CDR3 protein. Of more than 600,000 distinct CDR3 sequences in the sample, roughly 18% were seen once. This sample also belongs to another study, concerning T cells expressing NK-cell markers. That paper states: Several of the experiments relied on an anti-gamma-delta TCR antibody so that only alpha-beta TCR T cells were sorted.

The chain recombines TRBV7-9 with TRBJ2-7; 7 nucleotides match TRBD1. Material for sequencing was PBMCs. The clonotype was recovered from a woman aged 18-29 years in good health. The CDR3 nucleotides read TGTGCCAGCACCGTAACGGGACAGAGGGACGAGCAGTACTTC. This codes for CASTVTGQRDEQYF.